The clone carrying this T cell receptor (beta chain) has a single count. Authors' data handling: Cell counts per sample came from amplifying reference gene primers. This table comes from immunoSEQ multiplex PCR, and its TCRdb copy is limited to in-frame clones, with some not included. From that table come the V and J calls and clone size; the DNA was used to work out D and trimming. Of roughly 200,000 clones in the sample, roughly 77% were seen once. The data originate from a study of blood T cell repertoires in COVID-19. At the level of the study: Sources were T cells, B-cell-depleted T cells, or PBMCs; the material itself was cDNA or gDNA.

The ends were cut back, 5 bases at V and 6 bases at J, with 11 bases in the middle. The CDR3 runs to 13 residues. The germline gives CDR1 SGHTA, CDR2 FQGTGA. It was during active infection that Seattle patients were enrolled and then longitudinally followed. This clonotype was sampled from a woman aged 35 to 49 with COVID-19, enrolled during active disease. Sequences were obtained from peripheral blood. The V call is TRBV7-3, the J call TRBJ2-1; D remains ambiguous. The CDR3 protein is CASSPPPGNEQFF. CDR3 coding DNA: TGTGCCAGCAGCCCGCCCCCGGGCAATGAGCAGTTCTTC.